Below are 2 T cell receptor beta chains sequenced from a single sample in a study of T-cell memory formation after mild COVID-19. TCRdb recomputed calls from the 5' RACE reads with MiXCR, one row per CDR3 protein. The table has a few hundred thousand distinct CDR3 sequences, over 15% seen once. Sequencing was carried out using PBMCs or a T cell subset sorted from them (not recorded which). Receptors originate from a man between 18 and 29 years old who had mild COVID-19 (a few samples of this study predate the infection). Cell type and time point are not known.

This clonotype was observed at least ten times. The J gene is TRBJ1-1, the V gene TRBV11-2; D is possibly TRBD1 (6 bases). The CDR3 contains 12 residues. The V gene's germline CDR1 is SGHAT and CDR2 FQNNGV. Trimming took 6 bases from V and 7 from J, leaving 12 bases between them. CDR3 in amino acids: CASRRGRGEAFF. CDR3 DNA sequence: TGTGCCAGCAGGCGGGGGCGGGGTGAAGCTTTCTTT.

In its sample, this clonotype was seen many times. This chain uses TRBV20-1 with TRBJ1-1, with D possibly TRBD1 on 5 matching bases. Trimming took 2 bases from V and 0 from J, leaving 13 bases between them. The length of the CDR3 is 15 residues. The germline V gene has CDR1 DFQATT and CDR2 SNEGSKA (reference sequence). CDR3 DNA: TGCAGTGCTAGACCAGGCCTGGGACTGAACACTGAAGCTTTCTTT. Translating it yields CSARPGLGLNTEAFF.